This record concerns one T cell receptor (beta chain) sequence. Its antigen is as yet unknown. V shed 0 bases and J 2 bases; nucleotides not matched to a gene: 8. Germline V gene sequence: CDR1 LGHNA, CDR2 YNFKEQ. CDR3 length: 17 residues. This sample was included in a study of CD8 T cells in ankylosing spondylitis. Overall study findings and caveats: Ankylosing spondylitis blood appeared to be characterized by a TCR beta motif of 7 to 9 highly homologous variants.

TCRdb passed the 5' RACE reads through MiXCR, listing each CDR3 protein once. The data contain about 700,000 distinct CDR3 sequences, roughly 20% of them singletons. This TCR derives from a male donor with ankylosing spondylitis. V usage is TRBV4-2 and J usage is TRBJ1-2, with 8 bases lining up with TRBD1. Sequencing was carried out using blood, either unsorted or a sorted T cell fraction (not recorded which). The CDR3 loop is CASSQEGEDRANYGYTF. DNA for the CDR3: TGTGCCAGCAGCCAAGAAGGTGAGGACAGGGCCAACTATGGCTACACCTTC.